The 19 T cell receptor beta chains below all came from one sample that was sequenced in a study of PD-L1 blockade in urothelial cancer. Time point described: pretreatment peripheral blood. Sequencing was performed with immunoSEQ multiplex PCR; in TCRdb, only in-frame clones are kept and a portion is missing. The table records tens of thousands of clones, around four fifths of them present only once. The sequences come from PBMCs, collected around atezolizumab (anti-PD-L1) treatment. Source of these receptors: a man aged 35 to 55 with urothelial cancer.

The gene calls are TRBV12-2 and TRBJ1-1. TRBV12-2 is recorded as a pseudogene. This CDR3 spans 14 amino acids. The CDR3 DNA reads as TGTGCAAGTCCCCCGGCGGGGTTAAAGATCGAAGCTTTCTTT. Translating gives CASPPAGLKIEAFF.

This clone was detected once. J is TRBJ2-7 and V is TRBV5-5; 8 nucleotides line up with TRBD1. Unmatched junction bases numbered 3, after V lost 2 bases and J lost 2 bases. The V gene's germline CDR1 is SGHKS and CDR2 YYEKEE (reference sequence). There are 14 residues in the CDR3. CDR3 nucleotides: TGTGCCAGCAGCTTTGGGGACAGGCCCTACGAGCAGTACTTC. This translates into CASSFGDRPYEQYF.

This clone was counted many times. V is TRBV7-9 and J is TRBJ1-2; 7 positions match TRBD1. Germline V gives CDR1 SEHNR, CDR2 FQNEAQ (reference sequence). The CDR3 extends over 12 amino acids. V dropped 1 base and J dropped 7; count of bases not matched to a gene: 0. The CDR3 region is CASSLGQGGYTF. The CDR3 DNA reads as TGTGCCAGCAGCTTAGGACAGGGTGGCTACACCTTC.

This clone was detected only a few times. The CDR3 is CASSLGVSGRGYTF. The DNA of the CDR3 is TGTGCCAGCAGCTTAGGAGTATCCGGGAGAGGCTACACCTTC. The rearrangement links TRBV7-9 to TRBJ1-2, with D uncertain. Germline V CDR1 and CDR2: SEHNR, FQNEAQ (reference sequence). V lost 1 base and J lost 8, with 14 bases in between. The CDR3 has 14 amino acids.

The chain couples TRBV11-1 to TRBJ1-3; no definite D call. CDR3 length: 14 residues. Between the trimmed V and J ends, which lost 5 bases and 0 bases, there was a span of 8 bases. Germline CDR1 SGHAT, CDR2 FQDESV (reference sequence). Written as DNA, the CDR3 is TGTGCCAGCAGCCCGCCCAGCTCTGGAAACACCATATATTTT. Amino acids: CASSPPSSGNTIYF.

The chain uses TRBV10-3 and TRBJ1-1; D unclear. CDR1 is ENHRY and CDR2 is SYGVKD in the germline V gene. The CDR3 is made up of 13 amino acids. Trimming took off 4 bases at V and 1 base at J, with 7 bases between the two ends. The CDR3 bases are TGTGCCATCAGTGTATGGCAGAACACTGAAGCTTTCTTT. This encodes CAISVWQNTEAFF.

The V gene is TRBV10-2, the J gene TRBJ2-7, with 7 bases aligning to TRBD1. V dropped 6 bases and J dropped 2; count of bases not matched to a gene: 7. This CDR3 contains 14 residues. Germline lookup yields CDR1 WSHSY and CDR2 SAAADI. CDR3 coding DNA: TGCGCCAGCAGGGACAGGCTTGGCCCCTACGAGCAGTACTTC. It encodes CASRDRLGPYEQYF.

V usage is TRBV5-5 and J usage is TRBJ2-7, with 7 bases identical to TRBD1. Germline V gene data show CDR1 as SGHKS and CDR2 as YYEKEE (reference sequence). This CDR3 is built from 15 residues. The V segment lost 4 bases and the J segment 5 bases; nucleotides outside the gene matches: 12. The DNA for the CDR3 is TGTGCCAGCAGCCCAGACAGGGCCCCTGAGGACGAGCAGTACTTC. Its translation is CASSPDRAPEDEQYF.

The chain is built from TRBV28 and TRBJ2-7; 8 nucleotides align to TRBD1. Germline CDR1 and CDR2: MDHEN and SYDVKM. This CDR3 is built from 15 residues. Trimming removed 1 base from V and 2 bases from J; junction bases left unmatched: 4. The CDR3 DNA is TGTGCCAGCAGTTTATCCCAGGGGGCGCCCTACGAGCAGTACTTC. It is translated as CASSLSQGAPYEQYF.

The chain couples TRBV2 to TRBJ1-5, with 9 nucleotides matching TRBD1. V shed 5 bases and J 2 bases; nucleotides not matched to a gene: 1. Looked up from germline, CDR1 is SNHLY and CDR2 is FYNNEI. The CDR3 has 14 residues. CDR3 bases: TGTGCCAGCAGTCGGGACAGGGGCAATCAGCCCCAGCATTTT. As protein: CASSRDRGNQPQHF.

The chain combines TRBV30 with TRBJ2-4; no definite D call. CDR1 is GTSNPN and CDR2 is SVGIG in the germline V gene (reference sequence). V lost 2 bases to trimming and J lost 4 bases, with 9 bases between them. The CDR3 is 13 amino acids. CDR3 DNA: TGTGCCTGGAGTCATGACTTGAAAAACATTCAGTACTTC. Amino acid sequence: CAWSHDLKNIQYF. The complete variable domain, with remaining parts taken from reference TRBV30 and TRBJ2-4, reads SQTIHQWPATLVQPVGSPLSLECTVEGTSNPNLYWYRQAAGRGLQLLFYSVGIGQISSEVPQNLSASRPQDRQFILSSKKLLLSDSGFYLCAWSHDLKNIQYFGAGTRLSVL.

This clone was detected only a few times. The chain couples TRBV19 to TRBJ2-7; 9 bases fit TRBD1. Looked up from germline, CDR1 is LNHDA and CDR2 is SQIVND (reference sequence). V gave up 6 bases and J gave up 1 base; unmatched junction bases: 1. CDR3 length equals 13 residues. The CDR3 protein is CASRQGASYEQYF. The DNA for the CDR3 is TGTGCCAGTAGACAGGGGGCTTCCTACGAGCAGTACTTC.

DNA of the CDR3: TGTGCCAATCATTGTGCGTCTAGCGGGAGGGTCCACTACGAGCAGTACTTC. Amino acids: CANHCASSGRVHYEQYF. The rearrangement links TRBV21-1 to TRBJ2-7; whether TRBD2, the table's D call, matches the DNA was not checked. TRBV21-1 is described as a pseudogene. This CDR3 is 17 amino acids long.

The chain combines TRBV5-5 with TRBJ1-1; D is ambiguous. The CDR3 sequence is 16 residues long. V was pared by 2 bases and J by 4 bases, with 18 bases between. Germline V CDR1 and CDR2: SGHKS, YYEKEE (reference sequence). The CDR3: CASSFRPPPAGTEAFF. Here the CDR3 DNA reads TGTGCCAGCAGCTTTAGGCCCCCCCCGGCAGGCACTGAAGCTTTCTTT.

This clone occurred a few times. V and J are TRBV21-1 and TRBJ1-5; TRBD1, the table's D call, was not compared with the DNA. TRBV21-1 is annotated as a pseudogene. This CDR3 is built from 16 residues. CDR3 residues: CATSATGPLSNQPQHF. DNA of the CDR3: TGTGCCACATCGGCAACAGGACCTCTTAGCAATCAGCCCCAGCATTTT.

DNA of the CDR3: TGTGCCAGCAGTTTAGGAGACAGCACAGATACGCAGTATTTT. Translation gives CASSLGDSTDTQYF. V usage is TRBV27 and J usage is TRBJ2-3; D ambiguous. This CDR3 contains 14 residues. CDR1 and CDR2 (germline): MNHEY, SMNVEV (reference sequence). Between the trimmed V and J ends, which lost 2 bases and 0 bases, there was a span of 6 bases.

This clone came up a few times. The rearrangement links TRBV5-1 to TRBJ1-1, with D possibly matching TRBD1 (6 bases). CDR1 SGHRS and CDR2 YFSETQ come from the germline V gene. V was shortened by 6 bases and J by 0 bases, with 12 bases between the two germline ends. CDR3 length equals 14 residues. DNA of the CDR3: TGCGCCAGCACCCCGGGACATATGAACACTGAAGCTTTCTTT. It translates to CASTPGHMNTEAFF.

This chain links TRBV11-2 with TRBJ2-7; maybe TRBD1 (5 bases). V dropped 3 bases and J dropped 5 bases, with 8 bases sitting between them. Germline values: CDR1 SGHAT, CDR2 FQNNGV. The CDR3 sequence is 12 residues long. The CDR3 DNA sequence: TGTGCCAGCAGCTTTTTAGGGGACGAGCAGTACTTC. As protein: CASSFLGDEQYF.

The chain couples TRBV11-2 to TRBJ1-1; TRBD1 might be the D (6 bases). V was shortened by 3 bases and J by 2 bases, with 13 bases between the two germline ends. The CDR3 contains 15 residues. Germline V gene lookup returns CDR1 SGHAT and CDR2 FQNNGV. In DNA, the CDR3 is TGTGCCAGCAGCTTTCAAAGGACAGTTAACACTGAAGCTTTCTTT. Translation gives CASSFQRTVNTEAFF. The full variable domain, its missing parts supplied by reference TRBV11-2 and TRBJ1-1, is EAGVAQSPRYKIIEKRQSVAFWCNPISGHATLYWYQQILGQGPKLLIQFQNNGVVDDSQLPKDRFSAERLKGVDSTLKIQPAKLEDSAVYLCASSFQRTVNTEAFFGQGTRLTVV.